The clone carrying this T cell receptor beta chain was recorded once. The germline gives CDR1 SGDLS, CDR2 YYNGEE. The CDR3 loop spans 15 amino acids. The V gene lost 0 bases and the J gene lost 0 bases, with 7 bases spanning the gap. This sample was taken from a study of blood T cell repertoires in COVID-19. Clones were read by immunoSEQ multiplex PCR, and TCRdb kept only the in-frame ones, dropping some. The sample holds more than 150,000 clones, 85% to 90% seen once. This clonotype originated in a man in his forties or fifties with active or convalescent COVID-19. The sample consisted of peripheral blood. The V and J genes are TRBV9 and TRBJ1-5; D gene unclear. The CDR3 sequence is CASSVGVNSNQPQHF. The CDR3 DNA reads as TGTGCCAGCAGCGTAGGTGTTAATAGCAATCAGCCCCAGCATTTT.